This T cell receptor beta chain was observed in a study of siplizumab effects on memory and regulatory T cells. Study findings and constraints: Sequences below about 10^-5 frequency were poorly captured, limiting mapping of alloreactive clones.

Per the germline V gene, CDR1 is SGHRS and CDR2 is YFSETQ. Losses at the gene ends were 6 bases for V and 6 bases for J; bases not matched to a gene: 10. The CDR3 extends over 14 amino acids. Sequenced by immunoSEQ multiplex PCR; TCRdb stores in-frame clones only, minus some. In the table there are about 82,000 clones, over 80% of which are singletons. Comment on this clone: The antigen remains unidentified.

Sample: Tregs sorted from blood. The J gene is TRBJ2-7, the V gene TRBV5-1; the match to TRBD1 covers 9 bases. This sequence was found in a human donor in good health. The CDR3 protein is CASTETGGSGEQYF. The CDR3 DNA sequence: TGCGCCAGCACCGAGACAGGGGGGTCAGGCGAGCAGTACTTC.